This entry describes one TCR beta chain. Its target is not known. The data stem from a study of CD8 T cells in ankylosing spondylitis. Points from the study as a whole: Previously reported in reactive arthritis synovial fluid and blood were some of the motif variants.

TCRdb itself ran the 5' RACE reads through MiXCR, one entry per CDR3 protein. This table has 35,000 to 40,000 distinct CDR3 sequences, 16% appearing once. Germline V gene sequence: CDR1 MGHDK, CDR2 SYGVNS. Between the trimmed V and J ends, which lost 4 bases and 3 bases, there was a span of 16 bases. The CDR3 runs 16 residues. The receptor's source is a male donor with ankylosing spondylitis or in good health (not recorded which). Sequencing used blood. V gene TRBV25-1 combines with J gene TRBJ2-4; weak D call: TRBD2 (6 bases). The CDR3 reads CASSGRRVGGKNIQYF. In DNA, the CDR3 is TGTGCCAGCAGTGGCCGCAGGGTGGGGGGCAAAAACATTCAGTACTTC. Combining the CDR3 with reference TRBV25-1 and TRBJ2-4 gives the whole variable domain EADIYQTPRYLVIGTGKKITLECSQTMGHDKMYWYQQDPGMELHLIHYSYGVNSTEKGDLSSESTVSRIRTEHFPLTLESARPSHTSQYLCASSGRRVGGKNIQYFGAGTRLSVL.